A selection of T cell receptor beta chains follows, all from one sample in a study of shared clonotypes between healthy human individuals. Sequencing was performed with immunoSEQ multiplex PCR; in TCRdb, only in-frame clones are kept and a portion is missing. Of 2 million to 2.5 million clones in the sample, 80% to 95% are singletons; the top ten hold about 0.38%. The sample consisted of naive CD4+ T cells from PBMCs. The origin of the receptors is a man younger than 35 in good health. Some clones in this sample may be carry-over from other donors' samples. CDR3s include the opening cysteine and the closing phenylalanine or tryptophan. Fields, in order: D gene, J gene, V gene, clone size, CDR3 protein, CDR3 DNA. The D gene is left open where the match is weak. Size values are once, few and many counts, or a class for expanded clones, and some rows have none.

D gene: NA
J gene: TRBJ1-2
V gene: TRBV9
clone size: NA
CDR3 protein: CASSVGQTVNYGYTF
CDR3 DNA: TGTGCCAGCAGCGTCGGACAGACTGTAAACTATGGCTACACCTTC

D gene: TRBD2
J gene: TRBJ2-3
V gene: TRBV5-4
clone size: NA
CDR3 protein: CASSLGAAGASTDTQYF
CDR3 DNA: TGTGCCAGCAGCTTGGGAGCAGCGGGGGCTAGCACAGATACGCAGTATTTT

D gene: NA
J gene: TRBJ1-6
V gene: TRBV28
clone size: once
CDR3 protein: CASNSYKRQAPWESPLHF
CDR3 DNA: TGTGCCAGCAACTCTTATAAGAGACAGGCCCCGTGGGAATCACCCCTCCACTTT

D gene: TRBD2
J gene: TRBJ2-5
V gene: TRBV5-6
clone size: NA
CDR3 protein: CASSPTTSGSGKTQYF
CDR3 DNA: TGTGCCAGCAGCCCAACGACTAGCGGGAGTGGCAAGACCCAGTACTTC

D gene: NA
J gene: TRBJ1-1
V gene: TRBV6-1
clone size: NA
CDR3 protein: CASSDAGLEAFF
CDR3 DNA: TGTGCCAGCAGTGACGCTGGCCTAGAAGCTTTCTTT

D gene: NA
J gene: TRBJ1-1
V gene: TRBV7-3
clone size: NA
CDR3 protein: CASSEQKGLEAFF
CDR3 DNA: TGTGCCAGCAGCGAACAAAAGGGGCTTGAAGCTTTCTTT

D gene: NA
J gene: TRBJ2-7
V gene: TRBV6-5
clone size: NA
CDR3 protein: CASTPLGGWGYEQYF
CDR3 DNA: TGTGCCAGCACCCCCTTGGGGGGCTGGGGGTACGAGCAGTACTTC

D gene: NA
J gene: TRBJ2-1
V gene: TRBV7-8
clone size: NA
CDR3 protein: CASSLAWRGSVNFNEQFF
CDR3 DNA: TGTGCCAGCAGCTTAGCGTGGCGGGGATCAGTTAACTTCAATGAGCAGTTCTTC

D gene: TRBD1
J gene: TRBJ1-3
V gene: TRBV19
clone size: NA
CDR3 protein: CASSIRLRGLSGNTIYF
CDR3 DNA: TGTGCCAGTAGTATACGCCTCAGGGGGCTATCTGGAAACACCATATATTTT

D gene: NA
J gene: TRBJ2-1
V gene: TRBV4-2
clone size: NA
CDR3 protein: CASSPGTGDPNNEQFF
CDR3 DNA: TGTGCCAGCAGCCCCGGGACGGGAGACCCGAACAATGAGCAGTTCTTC

D gene: NA
J gene: TRBJ2-2
V gene: TRBV2
clone size: NA
CDR3 protein: CASSDGATGELFF
CDR3 DNA: TGTGCCAGCAGTGATGGGGCCACCGGGGAGCTGTTTTTT

D gene: NA
J gene: TRBJ2-1
V gene: TRBV11-2
clone size: NA
CDR3 protein: CASSPLESSYNEQFF
CDR3 DNA: TGTGCCAGCAGCCCATTGGAGAGCTCCTACAATGAGCAGTTCTTC

D gene: NA
J gene: TRBJ1-5
V gene: TRBV7-9
clone size: NA
CDR3 protein: CASSLEGGNQPQHF
CDR3 DNA: TGTGCCAGCAGCTTAGAGGGCGGGAATCAGCCCCAGCATTTT

D gene: NA
J gene: TRBJ2-1
V gene: TRBV11-3
clone size: once
CDR3 protein: CASSLDQAHEQFF
CDR3 DNA: TGTGCCAGCAGCTTAGATCAGGCTCATGAGCAGTTCTTC

D gene: TRBD2
J gene: TRBJ2-7
V gene: TRBV4-1
clone size: NA
CDR3 protein: CASSHGLAGTYEQYF
CDR3 DNA: TGCGCCAGCAGCCACGGACTAGCGGGAACCTACGAGCAGTACTTC

D gene: NA
J gene: TRBJ2-2
V gene: TRBV4-3
clone size: NA
CDR3 protein: CASSQDNTGELFF
CDR3 DNA: TGCGCCAGCAGCCAAGACAACACCGGGGAGCTGTTTTTT

D gene: TRBD2
J gene: TRBJ2-7
V gene: TRBV7-2
clone size: NA
CDR3 protein: CASSFRSGTSGRGSYEQYF
CDR3 DNA: TGTGCCAGCAGCTTTCGGTCCGGGACTAGCGGGAGAGGGAGCTACGAGCAGTACTTC

D gene: TRBD1
J gene: TRBJ2-2
V gene: TRBV7-6
clone size: NA
CDR3 protein: CASSFRSTGDTGELFF
CDR3 DNA: TGTGCCAGCAGCTTTCGTTCGACAGGGGACACCGGGGAGCTGTTTTTT

D gene: TRBD1
J gene: TRBJ2-5
V gene: TRBV9
clone size: NA
CDR3 protein: CASSTRQGWETQYF
CDR3 DNA: TGTGCCAGCAGCACCAGACAGGGCTGGGAGACCCAGTACTTC

D gene: TRBD1
J gene: TRBJ2-1
V gene: TRBV18
clone size: NA
CDR3 protein: CASSSDPGTGGNEQFF
CDR3 DNA: TGTGCCAGCTCATCGGATCCCGGGACAGGGGGCAATGAGCAGTTCTTC

D gene: NA
J gene: TRBJ1-5
V gene: TRBV19
clone size: few
CDR3 protein: CASSWVGQGSQPQHF
CDR3 DNA: TGTGCCAGTAGCTGGGTTGGGCAGGGAAGTCAGCCCCAGCATTTT

D gene: TRBD2
J gene: TRBJ2-7
V gene: TRBV5-4
clone size: once
CDR3 protein: CASSLGGTSGRVYEQYF
CDR3 DNA: TGTGCCAGCAGCTTGGGCGGGACTAGCGGGAGGGTTTACGAGCAGTACTTC

D gene: TRBD1
J gene: TRBJ2-7
V gene: TRBV7-2
clone size: NA
CDR3 protein: CASSLDRGAYEQYF
CDR3 DNA: TGTGCCAGCAGCTTAGACAGGGGAGCCTACGAGCAGTACTTC

D gene: TRBD2
J gene: TRBJ2-3
V gene: TRBV5-4
clone size: NA
CDR3 protein: CASSPTSGRAPWYF
CDR3 DNA: TGTGCCAGCAGCCCAACTAGCGGGAGGGCCCCGTGGTATTTT

D gene: TRBD1
J gene: TRBJ2-1
V gene: TRBV11-3
clone size: NA
CDR3 protein: CASSGPQGAGEQFF
CDR3 DNA: TGTGCCAGCAGCGGCCCACAGGGGGCGGGTGAGCAGTTCTTC

D gene: TRBD1
J gene: TRBJ1-2
V gene: TRBV14
clone size: NA
CDR3 protein: CASSQGQGYGYTF
CDR3 DNA: TGTGCCAGCAGCCAGGGACAGGGCTATGGCTACACCTTC

D gene: NA
J gene: TRBJ2-1
V gene: TRBV27
clone size: NA
CDR3 protein: CASASVGEQFF
CDR3 DNA: TGTGCCAGCGCCTCCGTGGGGGAGCAGTTCTTC

D gene: NA
J gene: TRBJ2-2
V gene: TRBV6-5
clone size: NA
CDR3 protein: CASSLPGLHTGELFF
CDR3 DNA: TGTGCCAGCAGTTTGCCGGGACTCCACACCGGGGAGCTGTTTTTT

D gene: NA
J gene: TRBJ1-5
V gene: TRBV19
clone size: once
CDR3 protein: CASASEAGRRGNQPQHF
CDR3 DNA: TGTGCCAGTGCTTCCGAGGCCGGGAGGAGAGGCAATCAGCCCCAGCATTTT

D gene: NA
J gene: TRBJ2-5
V gene: TRBV7-8
clone size: NA
CDR3 protein: CASSLVYSGRSFGETQYF
CDR3 DNA: TGTGCCAGCAGCTTAGTTTATTCTGGGCGATCGTTCGGAGAGACCCAGTACTTC

D gene: NA
J gene: TRBJ2-7
V gene: TRBV6-5
clone size: NA
CDR3 protein: CASSYSLASSYEQYF
CDR3 DNA: TGTGCCAGCAGTTACTCCCTCGCTAGCTCCTACGAGCAGTACTTC

D gene: NA
J gene: TRBJ2-7
V gene: TRBV2
clone size: NA
CDR3 protein: CASRPTGLEQYF
CDR3 DNA: TGTGCCAGCAGACCTACAGGGCTGGAGCAGTACTTC

D gene: NA
J gene: TRBJ2-6
V gene: TRBV5-4
clone size: NA
CDR3 protein: CASSSGGGANVLTF
CDR3 DNA: TGTGCCAGCAGCTCGGGCGGTGGGGCCAACGTCCTGACTTTC

D gene: NA
J gene: TRBJ2-7
V gene: TRBV27
clone size: NA
CDR3 protein: CASSTRSISYEQYF
CDR3 DNA: TGTGCCAGCAGTACGCGATCCATCTCCTACGAGCAGTACTTC

D gene: NA
J gene: TRBJ2-5
V gene: TRBV4-2
clone size: NA
CDR3 protein: CASSQDLWGAETQYF
CDR3 DNA: TGTGCCAGCAGCCAAGATCTGTGGGGCGCAGAGACCCAGTACTTC

D gene: NA
J gene: TRBJ2-2
V gene: TRBV7-2
clone size: NA
CDR3 protein: CASTLRGPKASGELFF
CDR3 DNA: TGTGCCAGCACCCTCCGAGGCCCGAAGGCCTCCGGGGAGCTGTTTTTT

D gene: NA
J gene: TRBJ2-3
V gene: TRBV19
clone size: NA
CDR3 protein: CASRNDRSTDTQYF
CDR3 DNA: TGTGCCAGTAGAAACGACCGTAGCACAGATACGCAGTATTTT

D gene: NA
J gene: TRBJ1-1
V gene: TRBV5-4
clone size: NA
CDR3 protein: CASRIGSLNTEAFF
CDR3 DNA: TGTGCCAGCAGGATAGGCAGCTTGAACACTGAAGCTTTCTTT